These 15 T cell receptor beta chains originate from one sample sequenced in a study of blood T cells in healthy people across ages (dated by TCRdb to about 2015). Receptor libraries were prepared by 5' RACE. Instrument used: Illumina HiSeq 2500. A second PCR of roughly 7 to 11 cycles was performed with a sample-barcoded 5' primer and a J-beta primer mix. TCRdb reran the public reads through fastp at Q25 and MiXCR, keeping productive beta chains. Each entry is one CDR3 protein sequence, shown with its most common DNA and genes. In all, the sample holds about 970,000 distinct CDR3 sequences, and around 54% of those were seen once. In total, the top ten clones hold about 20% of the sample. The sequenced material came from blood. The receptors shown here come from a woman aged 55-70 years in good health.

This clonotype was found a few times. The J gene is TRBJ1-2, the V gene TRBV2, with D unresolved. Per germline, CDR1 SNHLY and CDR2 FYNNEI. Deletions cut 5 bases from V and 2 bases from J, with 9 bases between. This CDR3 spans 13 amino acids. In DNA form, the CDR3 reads TGTGCCAGCAGTCTTGCGGAGAACTATGGCTACACCTTC. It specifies CASSLAENYGYTF.

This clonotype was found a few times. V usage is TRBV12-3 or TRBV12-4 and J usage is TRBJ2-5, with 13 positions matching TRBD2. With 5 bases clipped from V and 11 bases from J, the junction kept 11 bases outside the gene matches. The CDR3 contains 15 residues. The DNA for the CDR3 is TGTGCCAGCAGTCCAACCGGACTAGCGGGAGTCTCACAGTACTTC. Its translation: CASSPTGLAGVSQYF.

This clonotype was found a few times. The CDR3 region is CASGSWTSGKIYEQYF. The CDR3 nucleotides read TGTGCCAGCGGATCGTGGACTAGCGGGAAGATTTACGAGCAGTACTTC. V and J are TRBV7-2 and TRBJ2-7; 12 bases are shared with TRBD2. J gave up 4 bases and V 8 bases, and 12 bases lay outside the gene matches. Germline CDR1 is SGHTA and CDR2 is FQGNSA. CDR3 length equals 16 residues.

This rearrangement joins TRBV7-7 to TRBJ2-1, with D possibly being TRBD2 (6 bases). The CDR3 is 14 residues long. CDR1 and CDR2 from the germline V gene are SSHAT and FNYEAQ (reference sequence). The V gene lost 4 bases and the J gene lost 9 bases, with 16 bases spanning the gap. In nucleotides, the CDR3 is TGTGCCAGCAGCTCGGGACTCAGCTATAGTGAGCAGTTCTTC. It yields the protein CASSSGLSYSEQFF. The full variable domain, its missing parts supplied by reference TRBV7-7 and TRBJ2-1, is GAGVSQSPRYKVTKRGQDVTLRCDPISSHATLYWYQQALGQGPEFLTYFNYEAQPDKSGLPSDRFSAERPEGSISTLTIQRTEQRDSAMYRCASSSGLSYSEQFFGPGTRLTVL.

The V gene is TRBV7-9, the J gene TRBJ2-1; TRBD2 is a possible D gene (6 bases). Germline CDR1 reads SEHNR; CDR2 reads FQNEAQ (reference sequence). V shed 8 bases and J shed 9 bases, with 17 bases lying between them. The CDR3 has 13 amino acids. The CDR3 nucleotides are TGTGCCAGCCAGTCGACGCGGGAAAGTGAGCAGTTCTTC. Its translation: CASQSTRESEQFF.

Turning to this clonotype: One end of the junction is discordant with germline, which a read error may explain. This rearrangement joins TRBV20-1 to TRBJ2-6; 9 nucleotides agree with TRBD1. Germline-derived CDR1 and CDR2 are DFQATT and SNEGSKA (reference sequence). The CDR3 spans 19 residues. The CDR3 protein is CSARLRGTGTVSGSNVLTF. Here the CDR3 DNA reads TGCAGTGCTCGTCTACGAGGGACAGGGACTGTCTCTGGGTCCAACGTCCTGACTTTC.

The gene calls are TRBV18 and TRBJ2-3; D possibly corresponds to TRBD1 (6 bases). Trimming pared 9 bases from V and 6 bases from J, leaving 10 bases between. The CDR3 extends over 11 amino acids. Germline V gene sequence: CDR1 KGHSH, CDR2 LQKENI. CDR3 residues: CASHQGDTQYF. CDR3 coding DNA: TGTGCCAGTCACCAGGGGGATACGCAGTATTTT. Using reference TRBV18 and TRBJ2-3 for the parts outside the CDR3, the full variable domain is NAGVMQNPRHLVRRRGQEARLRCSPMKGHSHVYWYRQLPEEGLKFMVYLQKENIIDESGMPKERFSAEFPKEGPSILRIQQVVRGDSAAYFCASHQGDTQYFGPGTRLTVL.

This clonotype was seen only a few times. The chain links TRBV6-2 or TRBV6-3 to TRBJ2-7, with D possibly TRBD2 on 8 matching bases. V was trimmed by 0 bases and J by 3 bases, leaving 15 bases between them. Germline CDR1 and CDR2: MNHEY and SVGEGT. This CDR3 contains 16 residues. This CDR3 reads CASSYSTGGGGYEQYF. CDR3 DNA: TGTGCCAGCAGTTACTCGACGGGAGGGGGCGGCTACGAGCAGTACTTC.

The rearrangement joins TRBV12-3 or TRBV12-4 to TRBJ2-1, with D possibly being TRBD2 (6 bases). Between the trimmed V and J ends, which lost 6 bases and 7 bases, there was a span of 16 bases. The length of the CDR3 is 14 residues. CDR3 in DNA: TGTGCCAGCAGCGATGCGGGGTCGGGGAATGAGCAGTTCTTC. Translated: CASSDAGSGNEQFF.

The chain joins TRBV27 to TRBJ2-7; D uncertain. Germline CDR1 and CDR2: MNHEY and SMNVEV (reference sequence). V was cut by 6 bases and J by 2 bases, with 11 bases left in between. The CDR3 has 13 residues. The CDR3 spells CASSVSETYEQYF. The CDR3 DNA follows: TGTGCCAGCAGCGTATCCGAGACCTACGAGCAGTACTTC.

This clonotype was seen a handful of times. CDR3 coding DNA: TGCAGTGCTCAGTTTGGTAGCTCCTACAATGAGCAGTTCTTC. This sequence encodes CSAQFGSSYNEQFF. The chain is built from TRBV20-1 and TRBJ2-1; D is uncertain. Germline CDR1 DFQATT, CDR2 SNEGSKA (reference sequence). V lost 5 bases and J 0 bases, leaving 11 bases between the germline ends. This CDR3 contains 14 residues.

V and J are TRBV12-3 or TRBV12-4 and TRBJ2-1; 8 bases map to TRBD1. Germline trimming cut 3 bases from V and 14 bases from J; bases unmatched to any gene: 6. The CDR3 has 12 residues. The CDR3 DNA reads TGTGCCAGCAGTTTGGTGACAGGGGTTAAGTTCTTC. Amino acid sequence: CASSLVTGVKFF.

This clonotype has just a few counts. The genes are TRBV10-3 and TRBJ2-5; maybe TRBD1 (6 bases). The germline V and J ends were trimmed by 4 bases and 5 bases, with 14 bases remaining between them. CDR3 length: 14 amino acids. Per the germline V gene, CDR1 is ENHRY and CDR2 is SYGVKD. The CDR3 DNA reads TGTGCCATCAGTGTAGGGGGAGAGGGCGAGACCCAGTACTTC. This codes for CAISVGGEGETQYF.

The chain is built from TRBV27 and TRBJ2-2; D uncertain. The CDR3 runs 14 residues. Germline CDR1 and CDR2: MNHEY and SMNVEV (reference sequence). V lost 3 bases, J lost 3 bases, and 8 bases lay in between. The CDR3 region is CASSFGGYTGELFF. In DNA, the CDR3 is TGTGCCAGCAGTTTTGGCGGTTACACCGGGGAGCTGTTTTTT.

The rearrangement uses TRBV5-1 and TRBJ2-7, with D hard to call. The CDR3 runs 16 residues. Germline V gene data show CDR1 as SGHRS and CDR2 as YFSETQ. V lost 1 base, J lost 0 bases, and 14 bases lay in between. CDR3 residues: CASSLIVSTSSYEQYF. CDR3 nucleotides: TGCGCCAGCAGCTTGATTGTTAGCACGAGCTCCTACGAGCAGTACTTC.